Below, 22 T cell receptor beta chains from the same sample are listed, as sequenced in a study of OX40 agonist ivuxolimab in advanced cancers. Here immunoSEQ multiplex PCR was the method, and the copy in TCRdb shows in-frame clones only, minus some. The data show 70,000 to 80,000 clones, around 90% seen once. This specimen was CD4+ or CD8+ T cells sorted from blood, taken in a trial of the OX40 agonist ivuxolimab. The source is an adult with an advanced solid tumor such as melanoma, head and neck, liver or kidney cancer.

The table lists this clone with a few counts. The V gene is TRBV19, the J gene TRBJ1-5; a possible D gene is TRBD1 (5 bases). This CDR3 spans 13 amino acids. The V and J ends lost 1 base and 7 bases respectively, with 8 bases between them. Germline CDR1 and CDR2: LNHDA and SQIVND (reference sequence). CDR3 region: CASSIAGEQPQHF. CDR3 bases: TGTGCCAGTAGTATAGCGGGGGAACAGCCCCAGCATTTT.

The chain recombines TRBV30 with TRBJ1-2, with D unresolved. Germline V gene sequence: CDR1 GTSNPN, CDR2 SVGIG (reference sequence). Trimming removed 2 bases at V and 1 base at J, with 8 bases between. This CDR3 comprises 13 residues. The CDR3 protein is CAWSSNGNYGYTF. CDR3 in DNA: TGTGCCTGGAGTTCCAACGGTAACTATGGCTACACCTTC. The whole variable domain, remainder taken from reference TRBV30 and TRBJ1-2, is SQTIHQWPATLVQPVGSPLSLECTVEGTSNPNLYWYRQAAGRGLQLLFYSVGIGQISSEVPQNLSASRPQDRQFILSSKKLLLSDSGFYLCAWSSNGNYGYTFGSGTRLTVV.

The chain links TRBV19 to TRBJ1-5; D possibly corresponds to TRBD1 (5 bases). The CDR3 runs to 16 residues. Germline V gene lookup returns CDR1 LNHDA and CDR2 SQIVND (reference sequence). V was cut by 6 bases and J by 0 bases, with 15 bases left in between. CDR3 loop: CASRPPGGDSNQPQHF. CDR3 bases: TGTGCCAGTAGACCCCCGGGAGGGGATAGCAATCAGCCCCAGCATTTT.

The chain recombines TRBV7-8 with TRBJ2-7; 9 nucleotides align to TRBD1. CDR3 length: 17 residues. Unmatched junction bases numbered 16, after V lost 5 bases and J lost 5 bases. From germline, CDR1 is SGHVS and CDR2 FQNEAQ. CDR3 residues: CASSPTQIRDRVNEQYF. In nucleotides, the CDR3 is TGTGCCAGCAGCCCTACTCAAATAAGGGACAGGGTCAACGAGCAGTACTTC.

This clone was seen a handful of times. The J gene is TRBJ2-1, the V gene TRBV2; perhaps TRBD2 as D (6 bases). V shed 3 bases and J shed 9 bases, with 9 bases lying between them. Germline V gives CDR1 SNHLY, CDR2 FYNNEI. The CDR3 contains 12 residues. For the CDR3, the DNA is TGTGCCAGCAGTGAGGGGGGTTCTGAGCAGTTCTTC. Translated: CASSEGGSEQFF.

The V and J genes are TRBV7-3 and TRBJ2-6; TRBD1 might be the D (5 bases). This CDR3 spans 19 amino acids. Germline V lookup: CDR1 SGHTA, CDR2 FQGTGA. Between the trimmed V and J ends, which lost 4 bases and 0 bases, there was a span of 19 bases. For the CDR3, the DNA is TGTGCCAGCAGCTCCCGGGCAGGGTCGTCCGCCTCTGGGGCCAACGTCCTGACTTTC. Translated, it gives CASSSRAGSSASGANVLTF. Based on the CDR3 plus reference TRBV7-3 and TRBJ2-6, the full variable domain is GAGVSQTPSNKVTEKGKYVELRCDPISGHTALYWYRQSLGQGPEFLIYFQGTGAADDSGLPNDRFFAVRPEGSVSTLKIQRTERGDSAVYLCASSSRAGSSASGANVLTFGAGSRLTVL.

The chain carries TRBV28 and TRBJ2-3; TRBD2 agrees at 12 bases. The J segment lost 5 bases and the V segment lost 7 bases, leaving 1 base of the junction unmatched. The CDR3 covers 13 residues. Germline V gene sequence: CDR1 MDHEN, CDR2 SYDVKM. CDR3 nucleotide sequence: TGTGCCAGCACTAGCGGGGGGGTAGATACGCAGTATTTT. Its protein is CASTSGGVDTQYF.

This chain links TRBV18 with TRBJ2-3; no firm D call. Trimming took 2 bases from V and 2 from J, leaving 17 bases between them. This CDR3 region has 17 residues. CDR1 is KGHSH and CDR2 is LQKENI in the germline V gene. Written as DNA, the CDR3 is TGTGCCAGCTCACCAAGAAGGAGCTCCGCCTACACAGATACGCAGTATTTT. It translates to CASSPRRSSAYTDTQYF.

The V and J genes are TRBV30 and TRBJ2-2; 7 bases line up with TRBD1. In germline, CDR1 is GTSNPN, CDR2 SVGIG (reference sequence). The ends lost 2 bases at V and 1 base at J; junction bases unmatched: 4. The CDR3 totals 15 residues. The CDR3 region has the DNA TGTGCCTGGAGTTACCGGGACAGGAACACCGGGGAGCTGTTTTTT. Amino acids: CAWSYRDRNTGELFF.

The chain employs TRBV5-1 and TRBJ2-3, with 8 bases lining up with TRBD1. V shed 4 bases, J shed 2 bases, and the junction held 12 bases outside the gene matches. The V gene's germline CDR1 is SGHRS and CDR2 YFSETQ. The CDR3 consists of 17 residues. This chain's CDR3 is CASSDRPPQGATDTQYF. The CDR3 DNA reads TGCGCCAGCAGCGACCGGCCCCCCCAGGGGGCCACAGATACGCAGTATTTT.

The CDR3 bases are TGCAGTGCTAGTGGGCAAGAGACCCAGTACTTC. Translating gives CSASGQETQYF. The chain combines TRBV20-1 with TRBJ2-5; D uncertain. The CDR3 totals 11 residues. From germline, CDR1 is DFQATT and CDR2 SNEGSKA (reference sequence). Trimming removed 3 bases at V and 2 bases at J, with 4 bases between.

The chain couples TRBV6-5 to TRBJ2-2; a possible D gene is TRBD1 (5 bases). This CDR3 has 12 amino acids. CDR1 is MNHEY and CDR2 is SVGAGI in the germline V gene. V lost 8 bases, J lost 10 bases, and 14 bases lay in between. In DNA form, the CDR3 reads TGTGCCAGCTCATCATTAGGACAGGAGCTGTTTTTT. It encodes CASSSLGQELFF.

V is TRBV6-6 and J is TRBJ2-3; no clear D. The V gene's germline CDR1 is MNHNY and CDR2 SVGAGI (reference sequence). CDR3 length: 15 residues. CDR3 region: CATDGRYPSTDTQYF. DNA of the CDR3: TGTGCAACCGACGGGCGATACCCTAGCACAGATACGCAGTATTTT.

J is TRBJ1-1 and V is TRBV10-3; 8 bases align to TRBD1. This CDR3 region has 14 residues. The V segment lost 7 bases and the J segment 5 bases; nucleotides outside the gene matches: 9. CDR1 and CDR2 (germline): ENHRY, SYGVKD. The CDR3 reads CAIKSTGGLTEAFF. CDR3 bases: TGTGCCATCAAGAGTACAGGGGGGCTGACTGAAGCTTTCTTT.

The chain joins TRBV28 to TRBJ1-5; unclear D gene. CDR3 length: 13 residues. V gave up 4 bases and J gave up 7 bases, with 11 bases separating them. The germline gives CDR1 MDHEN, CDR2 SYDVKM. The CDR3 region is CASSYGRTQPQHF. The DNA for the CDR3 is TGTGCCAGCAGTTACGGACGGACCCAGCCCCAGCATTTT.

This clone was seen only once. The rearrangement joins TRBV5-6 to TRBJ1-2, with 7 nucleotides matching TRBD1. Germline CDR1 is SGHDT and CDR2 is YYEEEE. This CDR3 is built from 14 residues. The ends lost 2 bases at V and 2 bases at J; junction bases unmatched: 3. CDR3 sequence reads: CASSFQGVNYGYTF. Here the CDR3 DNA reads TGTGCCAGCAGCTTTCAGGGGGTCAACTATGGCTACACCTTC.

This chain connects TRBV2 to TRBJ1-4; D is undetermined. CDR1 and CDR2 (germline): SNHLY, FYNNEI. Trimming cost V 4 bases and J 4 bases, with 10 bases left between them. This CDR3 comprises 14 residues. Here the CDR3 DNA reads TGTGCCAGCAGTGCCAGGCTAGTTAATGAAAAACTGTTTTTT. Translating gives CASSARLVNEKLFF.

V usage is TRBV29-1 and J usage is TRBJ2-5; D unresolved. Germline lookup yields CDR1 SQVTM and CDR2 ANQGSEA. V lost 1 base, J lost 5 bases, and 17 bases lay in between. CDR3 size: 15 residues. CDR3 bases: TGCAGCGTTGAAGGTTCGTGGCCCCTCAGGGAGACCCAGTACTTC. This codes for CSVEGSWPLRETQYF.

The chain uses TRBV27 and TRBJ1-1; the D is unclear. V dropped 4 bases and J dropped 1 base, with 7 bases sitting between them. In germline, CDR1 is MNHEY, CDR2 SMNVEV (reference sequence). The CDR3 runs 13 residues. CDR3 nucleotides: TGTGCCAGCAGTTCGGCCGGGAACACTGAAGCTTTCTTT. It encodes CASSSAGNTEAFF.

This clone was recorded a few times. CDR3 loop: CASSLGVGYEQYF. The CDR3, as DNA: TGCGCCAGCAGCTTGGGGGTGGGTTACGAGCAGTACTTC. This chain links TRBV5-1 with TRBJ2-7; no reliable D call. Deletions cut 0 bases from V and 4 bases from J, with 8 bases between. Germline V CDR1 and CDR2: SGHRS, YFSETQ. CDR3 length: 13 residues.

The chain's CDR3 is CASSLRTGGGETQYF. The CDR3 DNA sequence: TGTGCCAGCAGTTTACGGACAGGGGGAGGAGAGACCCAGTACTTC. This sequence joins TRBV28 and TRBJ2-5; 10 bases match TRBD1. The CDR3 has 15 residues. CDR1 is MDHEN and CDR2 is SYDVKM in the germline V gene. J gave up 4 bases and V 2 bases, and 4 bases lay outside the gene matches. Combining the CDR3 with reference TRBV28 and TRBJ2-5 gives the whole variable domain DVKVTQSSRYLVKRTGEKVFLECVQDMDHENMFWYRQDPGLGLRLIYFSYDVKMKEKGDIPEGYSVSREKKERFSLILESASTNQTSMYLCASSLRTGGGETQYFGPGTRLLVL.

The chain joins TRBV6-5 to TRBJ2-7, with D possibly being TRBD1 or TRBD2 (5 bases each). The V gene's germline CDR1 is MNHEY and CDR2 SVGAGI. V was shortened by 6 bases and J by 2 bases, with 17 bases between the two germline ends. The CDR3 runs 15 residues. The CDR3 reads CASRNPEGRAYEQYF. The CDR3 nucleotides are TGTGCCAGCAGGAACCCAGAGGGGCGCGCCTACGAGCAGTACTTC.